These 32 T cell receptor beta chains share one sample of origin, sequenced in a study of shared clonotypes between healthy human individuals. TCRdb keeps only in-frame clones here, not all; method: immunoSEQ multiplex PCR. The repertoire holds about a million clones, with 60% to 80% as singletons. The source material was memory CD4+ T cells from PBMCs. Subset in this sample: CD45RA-negative fraction. These receptors came from a man aged 18 to 35 in good health. Some clones in this sample may be carry-over from other donors' samples.

The table lists this clone with a few counts. The chain uses TRBV7-2 and TRBJ2-5; D call uncertain. Trimming took off 0 bases at V and 2 bases at J, with 10 bases between the two ends. This CDR3 region has 15 residues. Germline CDR1 reads SGHTA; CDR2 reads FQGNSA. This CDR3 is CASSLAVVRQETQYF. CDR3 DNA: TGTGCCAGCAGCTTAGCTGTGGTGAGGCAAGAGACCCAGTACTTC. Looking up the rest from reference TRBV7-2 and TRBJ2-5 gives the full variable domain: GAGVSQSPSNKVTEKGKDVELRCDPISGHTALYWYRQSLGQGLEFLIYFQGNSAPDKSGLPSDRFSAERTGGSVSTLTIQRTQQEDSAVYLCASSLAVVRQETQYFGPGTRLLVL.

This clone has just a few counts. The V and J genes are TRBV7-9 and TRBJ2-4; D gene unclear. Trimming took off 4 bases at V and 0 bases at J, with 10 bases between the two ends. CDR1 and CDR2 (germline): SEHNR, FQNEAQ (reference sequence). The CDR3 has 15 amino acids. This chain's CDR3 is CASSSPTLAKNIQYF. The CDR3 DNA follows: TGTGCCAGCAGCTCCCCTACATTAGCCAAAAACATTCAGTACTTC.

In this sample, this clone turned up a few times. The V gene is TRBV30, the J gene TRBJ1-1, with D uncertain. The CDR3 is made up of 14 amino acids. Germline assignment: CDR1 GTSNPN and CDR2 SVGIG (reference sequence). V dropped 0 bases and J dropped 4 bases, with 12 bases sitting between them. CDR3: CAWSVEGLGTEAFF. The CDR3 bases are TGTGCCTGGAGTGTAGAAGGTCTGGGCACTGAAGCTTTCTTT.

This clone was found once. This chain uses TRBV9 with TRBJ1-2; 7 nucleotides agree with TRBD1. CDR1 is SGDLS, CDR2 YYNGEE, per germline. Unmatched junction bases numbered 9, after V lost 6 bases and J lost 4 bases. This CDR3 spans 14 amino acids. The CDR3 region is CASTTGTASYGYTF. The CDR3 DNA sequence: TGTGCCAGCACGACCGGGACAGCCTCCTATGGCTACACCTTC.

The chain carries TRBV15 and TRBJ2-5; TRBD1 agrees at 9 bases. CDR3 length: 16 amino acids. The V and J ends lost 5 bases and 7 bases, in that order; junction bases with no gene match: 14. Germline values: CDR1 LNHNV, CDR2 YYDKDF (reference sequence). The CDR3 is CATSPARGTGLVTQYF. In DNA form, the CDR3 reads TGTGCCACCAGCCCCGCCCGGGGGACAGGGTTAGTGACCCAGTACTTC.

The chain uses TRBV27 and TRBJ2-7; D unclear. CDR1 and CDR2 from the germline V gene are MNHEY and SMNVEV (reference sequence). The V end lost 5 bases, the J end lost 6 bases, and 14 bases lay between the germline ends. The CDR3 consists of 13 residues. The CDR3 sequence is CASSITLTSEQYF. As DNA, the CDR3 is TGTGCCAGCAGTATCACCTTAACCAGCGAGCAGTACTTC.

V usage is TRBV5-1 and J usage is TRBJ2-1, with D tentatively TRBD1 (5 bases). Trimming removed 4 bases from V and 8 bases from J, with 16 bases in between. The V gene's germline CDR1 is SGHRS and CDR2 YFSETQ. CDR3 length: 14 residues. CDR3 bases: TGCGCCAGCAGCCGGTGGGGCCCTGGGGATGAGCAGTTCTTC. This encodes CASSRWGPGDEQFF.

The V call is TRBV11-2, the J call TRBJ1-2, with D perhaps TRBD1 (6 bases). The CDR3 is 17 residues long. Germline loops: CDR1 SGHAT, CDR2 FQNNGV. V was trimmed by 0 bases and J by 3 bases, leaving 17 bases between them. The CDR3 loop reads CASSLDPLRGADYGYTF. As DNA, the CDR3 is TGTGCCAGCAGCTTAGATCCCCTGCGGGGGGCAGACTATGGCTACACCTTC.

There are a few counts of this clone. Other nucleotide sequences in the sample specify the same CDR3. The chain combines TRBV5-1 with TRBJ2-7; no reliable D call. Trimming removed 0 bases at V and 3 bases at J, with 1 base between. Germline V CDR1 and CDR2: SGHRS, YFSETQ. The CDR3 is made up of 11 amino acids. In nucleotides, the CDR3 is TGCGCCAGCAGCTTGGACTACGAGCAGTACTTC. Translated, it gives CASSLDYEQYF.

V and J are TRBV9 and TRBJ1-2; unclear D gene. From germline, CDR1 is SGDLS and CDR2 YYNGEE. This CDR3 is 13 amino acids long. The ends were cut back, 0 bases at V and 3 bases at J, with 6 bases in the middle. CDR3 region: CASSVDGYYGYTF. Here the CDR3 DNA reads TGTGCCAGCAGCGTAGACGGCTACTATGGCTACACCTTC.

The chain uses TRBV6-5 and TRBJ2-7, with D tentatively TRBD1 (6 bases). The germline V and J ends were trimmed by 6 bases and 0 bases, with 15 bases remaining between them. The CDR3 totals 15 residues. CDR1 MNHEY and CDR2 SVGAGI come from the germline V gene. The CDR3 region is CASSSKTGYSYEQYF. The CDR3 DNA is TGTGCCAGCAGCTCGAAGACAGGCTACTCCTACGAGCAGTACTTC.

This chain connects TRBV7-9 to TRBJ2-3, with D possibly TRBD1 on 5 matching bases. The CDR3 contains 14 residues. Germline CDR1 and CDR2: SEHNR and FQNEAQ (reference sequence). V lost 5 bases, J lost 4 bases, and 13 bases lay in between. The CDR3 sequence is CASSDNTGADTQYF. DNA of the CDR3: TGTGCCAGCAGCGATAATACAGGCGCAGATACGCAGTATTTT.

This rearrangement joins TRBV4-2 to TRBJ2-1; 11 bases map to TRBD2. This CDR3 has 18 amino acids. Looked up from germline, CDR1 is LGHNA and CDR2 is YNFKEQ. The V segment lost 2 bases and the J segment 8 bases; nucleotides outside the gene matches: 14. The CDR3 spells CASSQIQLAGGVGDEQFF. The CDR3 nucleotides read TGTGCCAGCAGCCAAATCCAGTTAGCGGGAGGGGTTGGCGATGAGCAGTTCTTC.

The chain is built from TRBV5-8 and TRBJ2-1, with 7 bases identical to TRBD2. This CDR3 has 16 amino acids. The germline V gene encodes CDR1 SGHTS and CDR2 YDEGEE. J gave up 2 bases and V 4 bases, and 9 bases lay outside the gene matches. CDR3 amino acids: CASSLGLGQTYNEQFF. The CDR3 coding sequence is TGTGCCAGCAGCCTCGGACTAGGCCAGACCTACAATGAGCAGTTCTTC. The variable domain in full, with the rest retrieved from reference TRBV5-8 and TRBJ2-1, is EAGVTQSPTHLIKTRGQQATLRCSPISGHTSVYWYQQALGLGLQFLLWYDEGEERNRGNFPPRFSGRQFPNYSSELNVNALELEDSALYLCASSLGLGQTYNEQFFGPGTRLTVL.

This chain connects TRBV29-1 to TRBJ2-7; D is possibly TRBD1 or TRBD2 (5 bases each). V gave up 4 bases and J gave up 6 bases, with 19 bases separating them. Germline CDR1 reads SQVTM; CDR2 reads ANQGSEA. This CDR3 comprises 14 residues. The CDR3 DNA is TGCAGCGTTGCGCCGGGACGGACCGGCGTCGAGCAGTACTTC. This translates into CSVAPGRTGVEQYF.

The chain combines TRBV5-4 with TRBJ2-2; D is tentatively TRBD1 or TRBD2 (7 bases each). Trimming left V 4 bases short and J 7 bases short, with 17 bases between. The CDR3 contains 15 residues. CDR1 and CDR2 (germline): SGHNT, YYREEE (reference sequence). For the CDR3, the DNA is TGTGCCAGCAGCCCCTTGGGACAGCGGGACGGGGAGCTGTTTTTT. It yields the protein CASSPLGQRDGELFF.

The V call is TRBV7-2, the J call TRBJ2-7, with TRBD1 matching over 7 bases. Looked up from germline, CDR1 is SGHTA and CDR2 is FQGNSA. Germline trimming cut 5 bases from V and 0 bases from J; bases unmatched to any gene: 10. The CDR3 has 16 residues. This chain's CDR3 is CASSPYGQASSYEQYF. CDR3 sequence (DNA): TGTGCCAGCAGCCCGTACGGACAGGCGAGCTCCTACGAGCAGTACTTC. Together with reference TRBV7-2 and TRBJ2-7, the CDR3 gives the full variable domain: GAGVSQSPSNKVTEKGKDVELRCDPISGHTALYWYRQSLGQGLEFLIYFQGNSAPDKSGLPSDRFSAERTGGSVSTLTIQRTQQEDSAVYLCASSPYGQASSYEQYFGPGTRLTVT.

In its sample, this clone was seen many times. The chain has TRBV19 and TRBJ1-5, with D hard to call. Germline V gene data show CDR1 as LNHDA and CDR2 as SQIVND (reference sequence). This CDR3 spans 13 amino acids. The ends were cut back, 5 bases at V and 7 bases at J, with 12 bases in the middle. The DNA for the CDR3 is TGTGCCAGTAGTCCCGGGTCCGGGCAGCCCCAGCATTTT. This gives the protein CASSPGSGQPQHF. The full variable domain, with the rest looked up from reference TRBV19 and TRBJ1-5, is DGGITQSPKYLFRKEGQNVTLSCEQNLNHDAMYWYRQDPGQGLRLIYYSQIVNDFQKGDIAEGYSVSREKKESFPLTVTSAQKNPTAFYLCASSPGSGQPQHFGDGTRLSIL.

The chain joins TRBV30 to TRBJ2-7; D is unclear. CDR3 length: 14 residues. The V gene lost 2 bases and the J gene lost 2 bases, with 13 bases spanning the gap. CDR1 GTSNPN and CDR2 SVGIG come from the germline V gene (reference sequence). CDR3 sequence reads: CAWSSVGLAYEQYF. The CDR3 region has the DNA TGTGCCTGGAGTAGTGTCGGGTTAGCCTACGAGCAGTACTTC.

The chain employs TRBV2 and TRBJ1-1; D uncertain. Per the germline V gene, CDR1 is SNHLY and CDR2 is FYNNEI. This CDR3 has 14 residues. V lost 4 bases, J lost 5 bases, and 14 bases lay in between. CDR3 residues: CASSGDPINTEAFF. The CDR3 nucleotides read TGTGCCAGCAGTGGCGACCCTATTAATACTGAAGCTTTCTTT.

The CDR3 spells CASSLAPTAYEQYF. CDR3 bases: TGCGCCAGCAGCTTGGCCCCCACAGCCTACGAGCAGTACTTC. V usage is TRBV5-1 and J usage is TRBJ2-7; D not resolved. CDR1 is SGHRS and CDR2 is YFSETQ in the germline V gene. The V end was cut by 0 bases, the J end by 2 bases, with 9 bases between. This CDR3 spans 14 amino acids.

The rearrangement uses TRBV18 and TRBJ2-5; possibly TRBD2 for D (5 bases). Germline CDR1 reads KGHSH; CDR2 reads LQKENI. The CDR3 is made up of 15 amino acids. V was pared by 4 bases and J by 4 bases, with 16 bases between. CDR3 sequence: CASSRNRGFSETQYF. The CDR3 region has the DNA TGTGCCAGCTCACGAAATCGAGGGTTCTCAGAGACCCAGTACTTC. The whole variable domain, filled in from reference TRBV18 and TRBJ2-5, reads NAGVMQNPRHLVRRRGQEARLRCSPMKGHSHVYWYRQLPEEGLKFMVYLQKENIIDESGMPKERFSAEFPKEGPSILRIQQVVRGDSAAYFCASSRNRGFSETQYFGPGTRLLVL.

In regard to this clone: This may arise from a read error, as a much more abundant clone is one base away. The chain uses TRBV7-2 and TRBJ1-1; D is unresolved. Trimming stripped 8 bases from V and 2 bases from J, with 12 bases between. The CDR3 is made up of 13 amino acids. Germline CDR1 is SGHTA and CDR2 is FQGNSA. In DNA form, the CDR3 reads TGTGCCAGCGGGTGGTGGGCCAACACTGAAGCTTTCTTT. Translating gives CASGWWANTEAFF.

This chain connects TRBV21-1 to TRBJ1-5; the table's D gene call, TRBD1, was not cross checked with the DNA. TRBV21-1 is termed a pseudogene. CDR3 length equals 16 residues. This CDR3 reads CASSKRELQGDQPQHF. The CDR3, as DNA: TGTGCCAGCAGCAAAAGGGAATTACAGGGCGATCAGCCCCAGCATTTT.

The genes are TRBV27 and TRBJ1-5; D is possibly TRBD1 (6 bases). Trimming took 3 bases from V and 6 from J, leaving 21 bases between them. The length of the CDR3 is 17 residues. Germline CDR1 and CDR2: MNHEY and SMNVEV (reference sequence). The CDR3 DNA follows: TGTGCCAGCAGTTTCAACTCCGGGGGGGGGCGAATTCAGCCCCAGCATTTT. It specifies CASSFNSGGGRIQPQHF.

This clone turned up a few times. The V and J genes are TRBV4-1 and TRBJ1-4; D not resolved. The CDR3 totals 17 residues. The germline gives CDR1 MGHRA, CDR2 YSYEKL. The V and J ends lost 0 bases and 7 bases respectively, with 18 bases between them. CDR3 DNA sequence: TGCGCCAGCAGCCAAGATAGGTTCCACAGAGAAGGTGAAAAACTGTTTTTT. Translated: CASSQDRFHREGEKLFF.

The V gene is TRBV2, the J gene TRBJ2-1; D is uncertain. The CDR3 consists of 15 residues. The germline V gene encodes CDR1 SNHLY and CDR2 FYNNEI. The germline V and J ends were trimmed by 6 bases and 3 bases, with 15 bases remaining between them. DNA for the CDR3: TGTGCCAGCAGCCCCCGACCGGGTCGCTACAATGAGCAGTTCTTC. Protein: CASSPRPGRYNEQFF.

The chain couples TRBV5-4 to TRBJ1-4; D is possibly TRBD1 (6 bases). The ends were cut back, 4 bases at V and 3 bases at J, with 10 bases in the middle. Germline V gene data show CDR1 as SGHNT and CDR2 as YYREEE (reference sequence). This CDR3 contains 14 residues. The CDR3 DNA reads as TGTGCCAGCAGCAGACAGGCCGCTAATGAAAAACTGTTTTTT. Translation: CASSRQAANEKLFF.

This clone has only one observation. The V gene is TRBV7-3, the J gene TRBJ2-3, with D perhaps matching TRBD1 or TRBD2 (5 bases each). The V and J ends lost 5 bases and 6 bases respectively, with 21 bases between them. The V gene's germline CDR1 is SGHTA and CDR2 FQGTGA. This CDR3 has 16 residues. The DNA of the CDR3 is TGTGCCAGCAGCCCGAAGGGACCCCGACACCCGGATACGCAGTATTTT. It yields the protein CASSPKGPRHPDTQYF.

This clone has only one observation. The rearrangement uses TRBV7-2 and TRBJ1-1, with a possible D match to TRBD1 (5 bases). Trimming stripped 5 bases from V and 7 bases from J, with 14 bases between. The germline CDR1 and CDR2 sequences are SGHTA and FQGNSA. This CDR3 spans 13 amino acids. The DNA of the CDR3 is TGTGCCAGCAGCCTCAGGGTTCAAAATGAAGCTTTCTTT. Protein product: CASSLRVQNEAFF.

The table lists this clone with a few counts. The chain has TRBV29-1 and TRBJ1-1; D gene ambiguous. There are 13 residues in the CDR3. The germline V and J ends were trimmed by 1 base and 0 bases, with 6 bases remaining between them. The germline V gene encodes CDR1 SQVTM and CDR2 ANQGSEA. Here the CDR3 DNA reads TGCAGCGTTGAAGCAACAATGAACACTGAAGCTTTCTTT. It codes for CSVEATMNTEAFF.

This clone was seen a single time. The chain is built from TRBV5-4 and TRBJ1-2; the D gene is possibly TRBD1 (5 bases). Germline CDR1 reads SGHNT; CDR2 reads YYREEE (reference sequence). The CDR3 loop spans 15 amino acids. V shed 9 bases and J shed 8 bases, with 26 bases lying between them. The CDR3 region is CATNPRRGGAEGYTF. The CDR3 coding sequence is TGTGCCACCAACCCACGTCGCGGCGGGGCGGAGGGCTACACCTTC.